The 14 T cell receptor beta chains below come from one sample, sequenced in a study of T cells after somatic rescue of genetic block. Profiled with immunoSEQ multiplex PCR; TCRdb holds only in-frame clones, not every one. The sample lists 14,000 to 15,000 clones; approximately 70% were seen once. Sequenced input: peripheral blood mononuclear cells (PBMCs). These receptors came from a boy aged 5-17 years.

This clone came up once. This chain links TRBV11-2 with TRBJ2-5; 16 bases line up with TRBD2. The CDR3 runs to 16 residues. The ends lost 5 bases at V and 5 bases at J; junction bases unmatched: 5. The germline CDR1 and CDR2 sequences are SGHAT and FQNNGV. Here the CDR3 reads CASSGTSGGVRETQYF. Here the CDR3 DNA reads TGTGCCAGCAGCGGGACTAGCGGGGGGGTTAGGGAGACCCAGTACTTC.

The rearrangement joins TRBV10-1 to TRBJ2-1, with D unresolved. The CDR3 covers 12 residues. Trimming cost V 2 bases and J 5 bases, with 4 bases left between them. CDR1 is WNHNN and CDR2 is SYGVQD in the germline V gene (reference sequence). The CDR3 loop reads CASSENHNEQFF. In nucleotides, the CDR3 is TGCGCCAGCAGTGAGAACCACAATGAGCAGTTCTTC.

Here the CDR3 reads CASSLINIQYF. The DNA of the CDR3 is TGTGCCAGCAGCTTAATAAACATTCAGTACTTC. The chain has TRBV11-2 and TRBJ2-4; D gene ambiguous. The CDR3 contains 11 residues. Deletions cut 2 bases from V and 6 bases from J, with 2 bases between. Germline-derived CDR1 and CDR2 are SGHAT and FQNNGV.

This chain connects TRBV9 to TRBJ2-5, with 10 positions matching TRBD2. V shed 2 bases and J 1 base; nucleotides not matched to a gene: 2. This CDR3 spans 15 amino acids. Per germline, CDR1 SGDLS and CDR2 YYNGEE. The CDR3 DNA sequence: TGTGCCAGCAGCGTCGCTAGCGGGGGCCAAGAGACCCAGTACTTC. This sequence encodes CASSVASGGQETQYF.

This chain connects TRBV6-1 to TRBJ1-6; 7 bases map to TRBD1. The CDR3 is 16 amino acids. The germline V gene encodes CDR1 MNHNS and CDR2 SASEGT. The ends lost 2 bases at V and 14 bases at J; junction bases unmatched: 15. The CDR3 DNA reads as TGTGCCAGCAGTGAACAAATGGGACAGCTCCTTCTTTCCCTCCACTTT. Translated: CASSEQMGQLLLSLHF.

This rearrangement joins TRBV6-6 to TRBJ1-6, with a weak D call TRBD1 (5 bases). Trimming removed 11 bases from V and 0 bases from J, with 11 bases in between. The CDR3 consists of 14 residues. The germline V gene encodes CDR1 MNHNY and CDR2 SVGAGI (reference sequence). The CDR3 DNA follows: TGTGCCGGGGCGGAGAGCTCCTATAATTCACCCCTCCACTTT. It codes for CAGAESSYNSPLHF.

This clone ranks as medium-sized. This chain joins TRBV5-1 and TRBJ1-1; 9 bases map to TRBD1. CDR3 length: 15 amino acids. The ends lost 4 bases at V and 0 bases at J; junction bases unmatched: 4. The germline V gene has CDR1 SGHRS and CDR2 YFSETQ. The CDR3 protein is CASSVGQGLNTEAFF. CDR3 nucleotide sequence: TGCGCCAGCAGCGTGGGACAGGGTTTGAACACTGAAGCTTTCTTT.

The chain couples TRBV7-9 to TRBJ2-7; D may be TRBD1 (5 bases). The V gene lost 5 bases and the J gene lost 3 bases, with 8 bases spanning the gap. Germline CDR1 is SEHNR and CDR2 is FQNEAQ (reference sequence). This CDR3 is built from 12 residues. CDR3 in DNA: TGTGCCAGCAGCCCAGGGATCTACGAGCAGTACTTC. This codes for CASSPGIYEQYF.

The chain uses TRBV18 and TRBJ1-5, with D tentatively TRBD1 (5 bases). Germline lookup yields CDR1 KGHSH and CDR2 LQKENI. This CDR3 has 16 amino acids. V gave up 3 bases and J gave up 4 bases, with 16 bases separating them. In nucleotides, the CDR3 is TGTGCCAGCTCACCGGAGGGAGGGGTAAGAAATCAGCCCCAGCATTTT. Its protein product is CASSPEGGVRNQPQHF.

The chain carries TRBV7-3 and TRBJ2-5, with a tentative D call TRBD2 (6 bases). The germline V and J ends were trimmed by 8 bases and 7 bases, with 17 bases remaining between them. This CDR3 region has 13 residues. Germline V lookup: CDR1 SGHTA, CDR2 FQGTGA. The CDR3 nucleotides are TGTGCCAGCGCGGGAAGGGCTTCCAGGACCCAGTACTTC. Translated: CASAGRASRTQYF. The full variable domain, in which reference TRBV7-3 and TRBJ2-5 provide the parts outside the CDR3, is GAGVSQTPSNKVTEKGKYVELRCDPISGHTALYWYRQSLGQGPEFLIYFQGTGAADDSGLPNDRFFAVRPEGSVSTLKIQRTERGDSAVYLCASAGRASRTQYFGPGTRLLVL.

The chain uses TRBV30 and TRBJ1-2, with TRBD1 matching over 7 bases. The CDR3 extends over 13 amino acids. J gave up 8 bases and V 3 bases, and 9 bases lay outside the gene matches. CDR1 and CDR2 (germline): GTSNPN, SVGIG (reference sequence). The CDR3 loop reads CAWSIHRGGGYTF. CDR3 nucleotides: TGTGCCTGGAGCATCCACAGGGGCGGGGGCTACACCTTC. Filled out from reference TRBV30 and TRBJ1-2, the complete variable domain reads SQTIHQWPATLVQPVGSPLSLECTVEGTSNPNLYWYRQAAGRGLQLLFYSVGIGQISSEVPQNLSASRPQDRQFILSSKKLLLSDSGFYLCAWSIHRGGGYTFGSGTRLTVV.

The J gene is TRBJ1-2, the V gene TRBV5-5; D remains unclear. CDR1 and CDR2 (germline): SGHKS, YYEKEE (reference sequence). This CDR3 comprises 15 residues. Trimming took 0 bases from V and 0 from J, leaving 9 bases between them. The CDR3 region is CASSLVVRSNYGYTF. The CDR3 DNA sequence: TGTGCCAGCAGCTTGGTAGTCAGGTCTAACTATGGCTACACCTTC.

This clone was counted ten times or more. The J gene is TRBJ2-1, the V gene TRBV18; D is unclear. Trimming left V 1 base short and J 0 bases short, with 10 bases between. The CDR3 covers 16 residues. The V gene's germline CDR1 is KGHSH and CDR2 LQKENI. In DNA, the CDR3 is TGTGCCAGCTCACCACGGACGCTCAGCTCCTACAATGAGCAGTTCTTC. As protein: CASSPRTLSSYNEQFF.

The sample holds a few counts of this clone. This rearrangement joins TRBV27 to TRBJ1-1; D unresolved. The CDR3 has 15 amino acids. Trimming took off 0 bases at V and 1 base at J, with 9 bases between the two ends. Germline V gives CDR1 MNHEY, CDR2 SMNVEV (reference sequence). The CDR3 protein is CASSLSLSGNTEAFF. CDR3 sequence (DNA): TGTGCCAGCAGTTTATCGTTGTCAGGGAACACTGAAGCTTTCTTT.